Presented here are 30 T cell receptor beta chains from one specimen sequenced in a study of T-cell memory formation after mild COVID-19. Via MiXCR, TCRdb re-called the 5' RACE reads, giving one row per CDR3 protein. The sample consists of 300,000 to 400,000 distinct CDR3 sequences, around 13% of them appearing once. Sequencing was done on a sample of PBMCs or a T cell subset sorted from them (not recorded which). Receptors originate from a man aged 18-30 years who had mild COVID-19 (a few samples of this study predate the infection). Cell type and time point are not known.

This clonotype was found a few times. The gene calls are TRBV14 and TRBJ1-1; TRBD1 agrees at 7 bases. The CDR3 contains 15 residues. Germline trimming cut 4 bases from V and 1 base from J; bases unmatched to any gene: 6. Germline lookup yields CDR1 SGHDN and CDR2 FVKESK. As DNA, the CDR3 is TGTGCCAGCAGCCCGCGACAGGGAGAGAACACTGAAGCTTTCTTT. It yields the protein CASSPRQGENTEAFF.

This clonotype was recorded at least ten times. This sequence joins TRBV20-1 and TRBJ2-1; perhaps TRBD1 as D (6 bases). V was trimmed by 0 bases and J by 9 bases, leaving 18 bases between them. The CDR3 contains 15 residues. Germline assignment: CDR1 DFQATT and CDR2 SNEGSKA (reference sequence). The CDR3 is CSARDGAGEVSEQFF. CDR3 bases: TGCAGTGCTAGAGATGGGGCAGGGGAAGTCAGTGAGCAGTTCTTC.

The chain employs TRBV7-9 and TRBJ1-2; TRBD1 aligns across 7 bases. CDR3 size: 16 residues. The V segment lost 5 bases and the J segment 7 bases; nucleotides outside the gene matches: 16. Germline V gene sequence: CDR1 SEHNR, CDR2 FQNEAQ (reference sequence). The CDR3 reads CASSNPAGRGAFGYTF. CDR3 bases: TGTGCCAGCAGCAACCCCGCCGGCAGGGGGGCTTTTGGCTACACCTTC.

This chain joins TRBV11-1 and TRBJ2-1, with 8 bases aligning to TRBD2. V trimming: 4 bases; J trimming: 6 bases; junction bases outside the gene matches: 11. CDR1 SGHAT and CDR2 FQDESV come from the germline V gene (reference sequence). The CDR3 totals 16 residues. The CDR3 region is CASSSRAGGGSNEQFF. The CDR3 nucleotides read TGTGCCAGCAGCTCAAGGGCGGGAGGAGGATCCAATGAGCAGTTCTTC.

This clonotype was observed a handful of times. V and J are TRBV20-1 and TRBJ2-3; 7 positions agree with TRBD2. From germline, CDR1 is DFQATT and CDR2 SNEGSKA (reference sequence). V was pared by 1 base and J by 4 bases, with 2 bases of the junction left unmatched. The CDR3 extends over 13 amino acids. DNA of the CDR3: TGCAGTGCTAGAGCCCTAGCGGCAGATACGCAGTATTTT. Translated: CSARALAADTQYF.

CDR3 DNA sequence: TGTGCCAGCAGCTTGTGGATCACAGATACGCAGTATTTT. This encodes CASSLWITDTQYF. The chain links TRBV5-6 to TRBJ2-3; D uncertain. This CDR3 is 13 amino acids long. The germline V and J ends were trimmed by 1 base and 2 bases, with 5 bases remaining between them. From germline, CDR1 is SGHDT and CDR2 YYEEEE.

A few counts support this clonotype. J is TRBJ2-5 and V is TRBV9, with 8 nucleotides matching TRBD2. The junction had 6 bases not matched to a gene; V was cut back by 1 base and J by 1 base. The CDR3 runs to 16 residues. Germline CDR1 is SGDLS and CDR2 is YYNGEE. This chain's CDR3 is CASSVFSGGTQETQYF. CDR3 DNA sequence: TGTGCCAGCAGCGTATTCAGCGGGGGTACCCAAGAGACCCAGTACTTC.

This clonotype came up a few times. The gene calls are TRBV4-3 and TRBJ2-5; TRBD1 matches 10 bases. Trimming took 1 base from V and 5 from J; bases not matched to a gene: 7. There are 16 residues in the CDR3. Germline lookup yields CDR1 LGHNA and CDR2 YSLEER. The CDR3 region has the DNA TGCGCCAGCAGCCAAGGGGACAGGGGAGGATGGGAGACCCAGTACTTC. Translating gives CASSQGDRGGWETQYF.

The chain has TRBV10-3 and TRBJ2-1, with 8 bases aligning to TRBD2. V gave up 3 bases and J gave up 9 bases; unmatched junction bases: 16. CDR3 size: 17 residues. CDR1 and CDR2 (germline): ENHRY, SYGVKD. DNA for the CDR3: TGTGCCATCAGTGATGGGTTAGCGGGGCCCGGATGGAGTGAGCAGTTCTTC. It specifies CAISDGLAGPGWSEQFF.

This clonotype came up a few times. V usage is TRBV12-3 or TRBV12-4 and J usage is TRBJ1-3; no reliable D call. Trimming shortened V by 0 bases and J by 1 base, and 10 bases separated the two germline ends. The CDR3 sequence is 16 residues long. CDR3: CASSLALTESGNTIYF. In DNA, the CDR3 is TGTGCCAGCAGTTTAGCGTTGACGGAGTCTGGAAACACCATATATTTT.

There are many counts of this clonotype. V is TRBV7-9 and J is TRBJ1-1; TRBD1 is a possible D gene (5 bases). V was pared by 4 bases and J by 3 bases, with 15 bases between. This CDR3 contains 15 residues. The germline gives CDR1 SEHNR, CDR2 FQNEAQ (reference sequence). DNA of the CDR3: TGTGCCAGCAGCTCTCGTGGGACGTTAGACACTGAAGCTTTCTTT. Translated: CASSSRGTLDTEAFF.

This clonotype has just one count. The chain is built from TRBV20-1 and TRBJ1-3; 7 bases line up with TRBD1. Trimming at V came to 7 bases and at J to 4 bases, leaving 7 bases not matched to a gene. The length of the CDR3 is 13 residues. The germline V gene has CDR1 DFQATT and CDR2 SNEGSKA (reference sequence). DNA for the CDR3: TGCAGTGTTTACACAGGGGCAGGAAACACCATATATTTT. Protein: CSVYTGAGNTIYF.

This clonotype has only a few counts. V is TRBV20-1 and J is TRBJ1-1; TRBD1 matches at 9 bases. In germline, CDR1 is DFQATT, CDR2 SNEGSKA (reference sequence). Germline trimming cut 3 bases from V and 4 bases from J; bases unmatched to any gene: 9. The CDR3 has 15 residues. CDR3 region: CSARSYTGGGTEAFF. In nucleotides, the CDR3 is TGCAGTGCTAGGTCGTATACAGGGGGCGGCACTGAAGCTTTCTTT.

The chain couples TRBV7-9 to TRBJ1-3; D remains unclear. The germline V gene encodes CDR1 SEHNR and CDR2 FQNEAQ (reference sequence). The CDR3 has 14 residues. V lost 4 bases, J lost 0 bases, and 7 bases lay in between. The CDR3 DNA reads as TGTGCCAGCAGCTATCACAACTCTGGAAACACCATATATTTT. It translates to CASSYHNSGNTIYF.

This clonotype was counted a few times. The chain is built from TRBV7-9 and TRBJ2-3; perhaps TRBD2 as D (6 bases). CDR1 and CDR2 (germline): SEHNR, FQNEAQ (reference sequence). This CDR3 spans 16 amino acids. V was cut by 8 bases and J by 0 bases, with 18 bases left in between. The CDR3 coding sequence is TGTGCCAGCCTGGGGGGTGCCGGGACTAGCACAGATACGCAGTATTTT. Protein sequence: CASLGGAGTSTDTQYF.

This clonotype was recorded a few times. V and J are TRBV7-8 and TRBJ2-2; D remains unclear. V was trimmed by 5 bases and J by 8 bases, leaving 18 bases between them. The germline V gene encodes CDR1 SGHVS and CDR2 FQNEAQ. This CDR3 has 15 amino acids. As DNA, the CDR3 is TGTGCCAGCAGCCCGAAAAGGGCTAAACATGGGGAGCTGTTTTTT. It is translated as CASSPKRAKHGELFF.

This clonotype has only a few counts. The V call is TRBV6-1, the J call TRBJ2-4; TRBD1 is a possible D gene (9 bases). V lost 4 bases and J lost 8, with 18 bases in between. CDR3 size: 15 residues. Germline assignment: CDR1 MNHNS and CDR2 SASEGT. In DNA form, the CDR3 reads TGTGCCAGCAGTGTTCACAGGGGGCGGGAGGACATTCAGTACTTC. Its protein product is CASSVHRGREDIQYF.

The chain carries TRBV11-2 and TRBJ2-5; D is undetermined. Trimming took 1 base from V and 5 from J, leaving 8 bases between them. Germline loops: CDR1 SGHAT, CDR2 FQNNGV. The CDR3 has 13 residues. CDR3 nucleotide sequence: TGTGCCAGCAGCTTAGGTATCAGGGAGACCCAGTACTTC. Its translation is CASSLGIRETQYF. Full variable domain (missing parts from reference TRBV11-2 and TRBJ2-5): EAGVAQSPRYKIIEKRQSVAFWCNPISGHATLYWYQQILGQGPKLLIQFQNNGVVDDSQLPKDRFSAERLKGVDSTLKIQPAKLEDSAVYLCASSLGIRETQYFGPGTRLLVL.

This clonotype was counted between two and nine times. The chain carries TRBV12-3 or TRBV12-4 and TRBJ2-4, with D unclear. V was cut by 3 bases and J by 4 bases, with 10 bases left in between. The CDR3 totals 14 residues. Here the CDR3 reads CASSFPRTKNIQYF. The DNA for the CDR3 is TGTGCCAGCAGTTTTCCCAGGACGAAAAACATTCAGTACTTC.

There are many counts of this clonotype. Its ends do not fully match the called genes, so a read error is possible. The chain uses TRBV5-1 and TRBJ2-5, with D hard to call. This CDR3 has 14 amino acids. CDR1 SGHRS and CDR2 YFSETQ come from the germline V gene. The CDR3 loop reads CASSLVGSQETQYF. The DNA for the CDR3 is TGTGCCAGCAGTTTAGTGGGCAGCCAAGAGACCCAGTACTTC.

This clonotype was found a few times. The chain couples TRBV7-9 to TRBJ2-6; D is undetermined. Germline CDR1 is SEHNR and CDR2 is FQNEAQ (reference sequence). Between the trimmed V and J ends, which lost 1 base and 0 bases, there was a span of 13 bases. CDR3 size: 18 residues. The CDR3: CASSLGVGPTSGANVLTF. CDR3 nucleotides: TGTGCCAGCAGCTTAGGGGTTGGACCGACCTCTGGGGCCAACGTCCTGACTTTC.

This clonotype has ten or more counts. The CDR3 DNA follows: TGCGCCAGCAGCGATCAGCCGGACATCTCTGGAAACACCATATATTTT. Protein sequence: CASSDQPDISGNTIYF. The chain employs TRBV5-1 and TRBJ1-3, with a tentative D call TRBD1 (5 bases). The CDR3 has 16 residues. The germline V gene has CDR1 SGHRS and CDR2 YFSETQ. The V end was cut by 4 bases, the J end by 0 bases, with 14 bases between.

The gene calls are TRBV6-5 and TRBJ1-2; the D is unclear. In germline, CDR1 is MNHEY, CDR2 SVGAGI. V gave up 2 bases and J gave up 8 bases, with 21 bases separating them. The CDR3 length is 16 residues. CDR3 nucleotide sequence: TGTGCCAGCAGTTACGCTCCTGGCGGAGGGTTGGGGGGCTACACCTTC. The encoded protein is CASSYAPGGGLGGYTF.

The sample holds many counts of this clonotype. The chain's CDR3 is CASSLDASFSYNEQFF. CDR3 bases: TGTGCCAGCAGCTTAGATGCCAGCTTCTCCTACAATGAGCAGTTCTTC. J is TRBJ2-1 and V is TRBV7-2; D gene unclear. The germline V and J ends were trimmed by 1 base and 0 bases, with 10 bases remaining between them. The CDR3 has 16 amino acids. CDR1 is SGHTA and CDR2 is FQGNSA in the germline V gene.

With regard to this clonotype: Sequence at one end of the junction differs from germline and may be a read error. The V call is TRBV27, the J call TRBJ1-5; no clear D gene. CDR1 and CDR2 from the germline V gene are MNHEY and SMNVEV (reference sequence). The CDR3 is 14 residues long. The chain's CDR3 is CASSLSPGNQPRHF. CDR3 in DNA: TGTGCCAGCAGCCTCTCACCCGGCAATCAGCCCCGGCATTTT.

This clonotype was recorded a few times. The chain links TRBV9 to TRBJ2-1; 10 bases agree with TRBD2. Germline lookup yields CDR1 SGDLS and CDR2 YYNGEE. The CDR3 consists of 18 residues. V was pared by 0 bases and J by 2 bases, with 8 bases of the junction left unmatched. CDR3: CASSVGGSGGTPYNEQFF. The CDR3 nucleotides are TGTGCCAGCAGCGTAGGAGGTAGCGGGGGGACCCCCTACAATGAGCAGTTCTTC. Variable domain in full (rest from reference TRBV9 and TRBJ2-1): DSGVTQTPKHLITATGQRVTLRCSPRSGDLSVYWYQQSLDQGLQFLIQYYNGEERAKGNILERFSAQQFPDLHSELNLSSLELGDSALYFCASSVGGSGGTPYNEQFFGPGTRLTVL.

The genes are TRBV23-1 and TRBJ2-3; perhaps TRBD2 as D (5 bases). TRBV23-1 is reported as an ORF; its role is uncertain. This CDR3 is built from 16 residues. V lost 4 bases and J 3 bases, leaving 17 bases between the germline ends. The CDR3 DNA is TGCGCCAGCAGTCCTTGGGCAGGAGAGGGTACAGATACGCAGTATTTT. It yields the protein CASSPWAGEGTDTQYF.

This clonotype was picked up many times. The chain joins TRBV20-1 to TRBJ1-2; 8 nucleotides agree with TRBD1. The J segment lost 3 bases and the V segment lost 5 bases, leaving 14 bases of the junction unmatched. Germline CDR1 and CDR2: DFQATT and SNEGSKA (reference sequence). The CDR3 totals 16 residues. Here the CDR3 DNA reads TGCAGTGCTCCTCGACTCGGGTCAGGGGGCGACTATGGCTACACCTTC. Residues: CSAPRLGSGGDYGYTF.

This clonotype was detected only a few times. The chain is built from TRBV18 and TRBJ2-3, with D possibly TRBD2 on 5 matching bases. This CDR3 region has 16 residues. V gave up 6 bases and J gave up 3 bases, with 19 bases separating them. Germline values: CDR1 KGHSH, CDR2 LQKENI. The DNA of the CDR3 is TGTGCCAGCTCCGGACTGACAAACCTGGGAACAGATACGCAGTATTTT. As protein: CASSGLTNLGTDTQYF.

The chain recombines TRBV7-9 with TRBJ2-1, with 7 bases matching TRBD2. V lost 2 bases, J lost 11 bases, and 12 bases stayed unmatched. The CDR3 runs to 15 residues. Per the germline V gene, CDR1 is SEHNR and CDR2 is FQNEAQ (reference sequence). The CDR3 is CASSLLILERDKQFF. The DNA of the CDR3 is TGTGCCAGCAGCTTATTAATCTTAGAGCGGGATAAGCAGTTCTTC. Supplemented by reference TRBV7-9 and TRBJ2-1, the full variable domain reads DTGVSQNPRHKITKRGQNVTFRCDPISEHNRLYWYRQTLGQGPEFLTYFQNEAQLEKSRLLSDRFSAERPKGSFSTLEIQRTEQGDSAMYLCASSLLILERDKQFFGPGTRLTVL.